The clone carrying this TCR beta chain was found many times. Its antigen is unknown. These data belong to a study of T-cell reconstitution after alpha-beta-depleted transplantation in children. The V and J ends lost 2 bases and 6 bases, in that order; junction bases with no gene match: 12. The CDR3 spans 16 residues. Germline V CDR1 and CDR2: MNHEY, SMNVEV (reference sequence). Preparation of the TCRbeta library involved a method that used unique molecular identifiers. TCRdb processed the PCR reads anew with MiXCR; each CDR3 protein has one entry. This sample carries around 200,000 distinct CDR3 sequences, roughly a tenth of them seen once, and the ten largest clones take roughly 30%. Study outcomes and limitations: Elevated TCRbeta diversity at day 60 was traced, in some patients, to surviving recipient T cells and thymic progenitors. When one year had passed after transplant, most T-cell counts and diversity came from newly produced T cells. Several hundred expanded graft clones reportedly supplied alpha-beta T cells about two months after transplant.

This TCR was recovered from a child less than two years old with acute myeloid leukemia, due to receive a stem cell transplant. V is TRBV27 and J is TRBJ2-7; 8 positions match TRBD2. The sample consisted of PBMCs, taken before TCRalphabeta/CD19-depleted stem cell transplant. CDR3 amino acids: CASSLTPTGGPIEQYF. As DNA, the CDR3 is TGTGCCAGCAGTTTAACCCCCACGGGAGGGCCAATCGAGCAGTACTTC.